A single sample is the source of the 18 T cell receptor beta chains below, sequenced in a study of cytomegalovirus exposure and HLA in healthy donors. Amplification used 60 Vbeta primers and 13 Jbeta primers. Only in-frame clones appear in the TCRdb table, and some are missing; sequencing was by immunoSEQ multiplex PCR. The sample lists approximately 210,000 clones; around 80% were seen once. Input material: PBMCs. These receptors all come from a woman between 40 and 55 years old in good health and CMV-seronegative.

The V gene is TRBV7-9, the J gene TRBJ2-3; TRBD2 matches at 10 bases. This CDR3 spans 19 amino acids. The V segment lost 1 base and the J segment 0 bases; nucleotides outside the gene matches: 10. CDR1 is SEHNR and CDR2 is FQNEAQ in the germline V gene (reference sequence). The CDR3 nucleotides read TGTGCCAGCAGCTTAGAACTAGCGGGGATGCTATCTAGCACAGATACGCAGTATTTT. It yields the protein CASSLELAGMLSSTDTQYF.

This clone was seen a handful of times. The chain employs TRBV5-1 and TRBJ2-5; no reliable D call. CDR1 and CDR2 from the germline V gene are SGHRS and YFSETQ. There are 14 residues in the CDR3. Between the trimmed V and J ends, which lost 4 bases and 1 base, there was a span of 11 bases. This chain's CDR3 is CASSRLSGQETQYF. DNA of the CDR3: TGCGCCAGCAGCAGGCTCTCGGGCCAAGAGACCCAGTACTTC.

On this clone: At one end, the junction sequence differs from germline, possibly due to a read error. The chain is built from TRBV7-9 and TRBJ2-3, with D possibly TRBD2 on 5 matching bases. Germline CDR1 reads SEHNR; CDR2 reads FQNEAQ (reference sequence). The CDR3 loop spans 12 amino acids. This chain's CDR3 is CSSSLLEGSQYF. Written as DNA, the CDR3 is TGTTCCAGCAGCCTGCTAGAGGGCTCGCAGTATTTT.

This clone is a singleton in its sample. The chain employs TRBV11-2 and TRBJ2-3; no definite D call. Trimming stripped 1 base from V and 7 bases from J, with 6 bases between. Germline lookup yields CDR1 SGHAT and CDR2 FQNNGV. This CDR3 has 12 amino acids. Here the CDR3 DNA reads TGTGCCAGCAGCTTAGCCGCTAATACGCAGTATTTT. Amino acids: CASSLAANTQYF.

The chain combines TRBV7-6 with TRBJ2-7; D is undetermined. Germline values: CDR1 SGHVS, CDR2 FNYEAQ. The CDR3 spans 13 residues. Trimming removed 2 bases from V and 3 bases from J, with 8 bases in between. DNA of the CDR3: TGTGCCAGCAGCTTAAGCGAGATCTACGAGCAGTACGTC. It yields the protein CASSLSEIYEQYV.

This clone was seen just once. The genes are TRBV10-2 and TRBJ1-2; no reliable D call. Trimming removed 7 bases from V and 4 bases from J, with 7 bases in between. The germline V gene encodes CDR1 WSHSY and CDR2 SAAADI. The CDR3 is made up of 11 amino acids. The CDR3 region has the DNA TGCGCCAGCACTGACCGCTATGGCTACACCTTC. It specifies CASTDRYGYTF.

The V call is TRBV5-3, the J call TRBJ2-7; D is possibly TRBD2 (5 bases). TRBV5-3 is an ORF; its function is uncertain. The V end lost 0 bases, the J end lost 2 bases, and 15 bases lay between the germline ends. There are 16 residues in the CDR3. In nucleotides, the CDR3 is TGTGCCAGAAGCTTGGAGTATGGCGGAGGCCCCTACGAGCAGTACTTC. Translating it yields CARSLEYGGGPYEQYF.

This clone came up a few times. This chain connects TRBV19 to TRBJ1-4; the match to TRBD1 covers 8 bases. The CDR3 has 16 amino acids. The V gene end was trimmed by 6 bases and the J gene end by 0 bases; junction bases not matched to a gene: 6. Germline loops: CDR1 LNHDA, CDR2 SQIVND (reference sequence). The CDR3 nucleotides read TGTGCCAGTAGGCGACAGGGGACTGCAACTAATGAAAAACTGTTTTTT. Protein sequence: CASRRQGTATNEKLFF.

The chain joins TRBV18 to TRBJ1-3; 8 positions agree with TRBD1. J was trimmed by 4 bases and V by 7 bases; bases with no gene match: 6. CDR3 length: 14 amino acids. Germline V lookup: CDR1 KGHSH, CDR2 LQKENI. The CDR3 DNA reads as TGTGCCAGCTTACAGGGGGTGTCCGGAAACACCATATATTTT. This codes for CASLQGVSGNTIYF.

This clone was seen only once. The V and J genes are TRBV11-3 and TRBJ1-1; D not certain. Germline CDR1 SGHNT, CDR2 YENEEA. CDR3 length: 11 amino acids. V dropped 3 bases and J dropped 4 bases, with 3 bases sitting between them. CDR3: CASSFSTEAFF. The CDR3 bases are TGTGCCAGCAGCTTCAGCACTGAAGCTTTCTTT.

The gene calls are TRBV11-2 and TRBJ1-1; D remains ambiguous. This CDR3 region has 12 residues. Trimming stripped 3 bases from V and 10 bases from J, with 12 bases between. Germline CDR1 SGHAT, CDR2 FQNNGV. CDR3 residues: CASSLGDTTAFF. CDR3 nucleotides: TGTGCCAGCAGCTTGGGAGATACAACAGCTTTCTTT.

The chain couples TRBV5-1 to TRBJ1-2; 8 bases agree with TRBD1. The trim removed 4 bases at V and 0 bases at J, leaving 11 bases unmatched. This CDR3 has 17 residues. The germline gives CDR1 SGHRS, CDR2 YFSETQ. CDR3 loop: CASSLWGQGASNYGYTF. In nucleotides, the CDR3 is TGCGCCAGCAGCCTTTGGGGGCAGGGGGCTTCTAACTATGGCTACACCTTC.

This clone was detected only a few times. This chain joins TRBV27 and TRBJ2-5; D is possibly TRBD1 (6 bases). V lost 4 bases, J lost 0 bases, and 18 bases lay in between. The germline V gene encodes CDR1 MNHEY and CDR2 SMNVEV (reference sequence). The CDR3 consists of 17 residues. In DNA form, the CDR3 reads TGTGCCAGCAGTTCACCCGAGCGGACAGAAGACCAAGAGACCCAGTACTTC. Translated: CASSSPERTEDQETQYF.

This clone has just one count. V and J are TRBV7-6 and TRBJ2-1, with D unclear. CDR1 SGHVS and CDR2 FNYEAQ come from the germline V gene. CDR3 length: 15 residues. V dropped 5 bases and J dropped 0 bases, with 11 bases sitting between them. CDR3 nucleotide sequence: TGTGCCAGCAGCCCCGACACACGCTCCTACAATGAGCAGTTCTTC. Translated: CASSPDTRSYNEQFF.

The chain joins TRBV19 to TRBJ2-1; 7 nucleotides line up with TRBD2. Germline assignment: CDR1 LNHDA and CDR2 SQIVND (reference sequence). V lost 5 bases, J lost 12 bases, and 16 bases stayed unmatched. The CDR3 loop spans 15 amino acids. The CDR3 region is CASSPRSKGSGGQFF. In DNA form, the CDR3 reads TGTGCCAGTAGTCCGCGCTCCAAAGGATCGGGGGGGCAGTTCTTC.

The rearrangement links TRBV7-8 to TRBJ2-7; 10 bases line up with TRBD1. The CDR3 loop spans 15 amino acids. Germline loops: CDR1 SGHVS, CDR2 FQNEAQ. J lost 3 bases, V lost 5 bases, and 7 bases had no gene match. The CDR3 sequence: CASSRGGTGVYEQYV. CDR3 in DNA: TGTGCCAGCAGCCGTGGCGGGACAGGGGTCTACGAGCAGTACGTC.

The chain employs TRBV15 and TRBJ1-2; unclear D gene. This CDR3 comprises 14 residues. Trimming pared 0 bases from V and 7 bases from J, leaving 12 bases between. Germline CDR1 is LNHNV and CDR2 is YYDKDF (reference sequence). The CDR3 loop reads CATSRDSRITGYTF. The CDR3, as DNA: TGTGCCACCAGCAGAGATTCGCGGATTACTGGCTACACCTTC.

The V call is TRBV6-6, the J call TRBJ2-1; no firm D call. The V end was cut by 5 bases, the J end by 7 bases, with 6 bases between. The CDR3 totals 11 residues. Per germline, CDR1 MNHNY and CDR2 SVGAGI (reference sequence). CDR3 in DNA: TGTGCCAGCAGTGAGAGGAATGAGCAGTTCTTC. Translating it yields CASSERNEQFF.